The present entry profiles one T cell receptor beta chain with its context. No antigen is known for it. Clones were read by immunoSEQ multiplex PCR, and TCRdb kept only the in-frame ones, dropping some. The table lists some 200,000 clones, 85% to 95% of them singletons. These data are taken from a study of T cell responses to AZD1222 COVID-19 vaccine. Study results and limitations: With two AZD1222 doses given, Spike-specific TCR breadth and depth both rose. At 160-218 and 743-854, vaccine-associated CD4 TCRs were dominant, and they spanned spike.

The CDR3 loop spans 17 amino acids. The V gene's germline CDR1 is SGHTA and CDR2 FQGNSA. V lost 6 bases to trimming and J lost 4 bases; unmatched junction nucleotides: 13. The clonotype comes from an adult in good health. The V and J genes are TRBV7-2 and TRBJ2-1; 9 bases match TRBD1. The sample here was peripheral blood, taken on day 0 of AZD1222 vaccination. CDR3 DNA sequence: TGTGCCAGCAGATTCTGGCGGGGACAGGGATTTTACAATGAGCAGTTCTTC. It codes for CASRFWRGQGFYNEQFF.